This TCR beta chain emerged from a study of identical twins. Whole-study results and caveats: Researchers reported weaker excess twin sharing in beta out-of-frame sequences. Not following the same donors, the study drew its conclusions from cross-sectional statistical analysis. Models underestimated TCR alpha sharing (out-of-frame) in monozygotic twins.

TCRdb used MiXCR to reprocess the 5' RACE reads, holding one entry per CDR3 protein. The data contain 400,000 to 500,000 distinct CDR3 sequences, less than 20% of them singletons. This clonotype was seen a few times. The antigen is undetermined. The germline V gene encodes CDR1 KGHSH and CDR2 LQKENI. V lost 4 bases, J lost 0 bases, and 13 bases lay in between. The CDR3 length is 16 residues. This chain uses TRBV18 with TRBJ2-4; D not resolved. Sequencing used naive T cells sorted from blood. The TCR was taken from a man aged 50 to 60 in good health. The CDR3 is CASSLSRTVAKNIQYF. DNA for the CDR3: TGTGCCAGCTCACTATCTAGGACCGTAGCCAAAAACATTCAGTACTTC.